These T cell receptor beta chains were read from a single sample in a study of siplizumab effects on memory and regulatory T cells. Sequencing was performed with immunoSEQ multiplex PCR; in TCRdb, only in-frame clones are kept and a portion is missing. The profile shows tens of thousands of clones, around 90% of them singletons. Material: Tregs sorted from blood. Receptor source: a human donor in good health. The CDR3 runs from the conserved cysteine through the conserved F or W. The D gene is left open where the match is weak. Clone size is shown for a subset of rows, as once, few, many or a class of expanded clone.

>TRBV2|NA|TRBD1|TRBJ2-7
TGTGCCAGCCGCTGGGACAGGGCCACCTACGAGCAGTACTTC
CASRWDRATYEQYF
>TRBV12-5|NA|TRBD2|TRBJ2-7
TGTGCTAGTGGTTTGAGATTCGGACTAGCGGGAGCCCGTGGGAACGAGCAGTACTTC
CASGLRFGLAGARGNEQYF
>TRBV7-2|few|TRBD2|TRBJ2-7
TGTGCCAGCAGCCGAGTCCGGGGGGTAACCTACGAGCAGTACTTC
CASSRVRGVTYEQYF
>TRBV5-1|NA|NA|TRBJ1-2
TGCGCCAGCAGCTCTGACACTCAAAACTATGGCTACACCTTC
CASSSDTQNYGYTF
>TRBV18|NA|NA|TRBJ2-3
TGTGCCAGCTGGTCCAGCACAGATACGCAGTATTTT
CASWSSTDTQYF
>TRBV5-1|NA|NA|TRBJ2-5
TGCGCCAGCAGCCCCTCTTTCGCGGGGCAAGAGACCCAGTACTTC
CASSPSFAGQETQYF
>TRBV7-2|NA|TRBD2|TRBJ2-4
TGTGCCAGCAGCCGGGGGGGAGGAGGCCTAAACATTCAGTACTTC
CASSRGGGGLNIQYF
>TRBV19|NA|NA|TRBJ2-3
TGTGCCAGTGGAGAACAGGGTGGACCTACGCAGTATTTT
CASGEQGGPTQYF
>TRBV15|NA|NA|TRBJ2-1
TGTGCCACCAGCAGAGCGGGAGCTTACAATGAGCAGTTCTTC
CATSRAGAYNEQFF
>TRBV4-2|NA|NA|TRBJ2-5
TGTGCCAGCAGCCAAATAAACCGTCAAGAGACCCAGTACTTC
CASSQINRQETQYF
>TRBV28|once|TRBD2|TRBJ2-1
TGTGCCAGCAGCAGACTAGCGGGAGGTTTCTACAATGAGCAGTTCTTC
CASSRLAGGFYNEQFF
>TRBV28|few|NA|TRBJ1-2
TGTGCCAGCAGTCCTCCGGGACATAACAGCGGCTACACCTTC
CASSPPGHNSGYTF
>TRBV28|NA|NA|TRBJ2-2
TGTGCCAGCAGTGAAACAGGGTCCACCGGGGAGCTGTTTTTT
CASSETGSTGELFF
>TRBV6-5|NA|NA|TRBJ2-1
TGTGCCAGCACCGGGGGGGGACAGGGAAACAATGAGCAGTTCTTC
CASTGGGQGNNEQFF
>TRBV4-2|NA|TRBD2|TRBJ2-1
TGTGCCAGCAGCCAAGAGCCGGGACTAACTTTGTACAATGGGCAGTTCTTC
CASSQEPGLTLYNGQFF
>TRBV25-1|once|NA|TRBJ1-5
TGTGCCAGCAGTGAAGGAGGGTTGAAAAATCAGCCCCAGCATTTT
CASSEGGLKNQPQHF
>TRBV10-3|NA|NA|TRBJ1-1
TGTGCCATCAGTGTACTACAGGGAACCACTGAAGCTTTCTTT
CAISVLQGTTEAFF
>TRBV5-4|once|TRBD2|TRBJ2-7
TGTGCCAGCAGCCAAGCGGGAGGGGCGTCCTACGAGCAGTACTTC
CASSQAGGASYEQYF
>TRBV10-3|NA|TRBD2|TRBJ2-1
TGTGCCATCAGTGAGTCTGGCGGGAGTAACTATGAGCAGTTCTTC
CAISESGGSNYEQFF
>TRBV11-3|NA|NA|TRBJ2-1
TGTGCCAGCAGCTTCAGGACCAGCTCCTACAATGAGCAGTTCTTC
CASSFRTSSYNEQFF
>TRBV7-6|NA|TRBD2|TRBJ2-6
TGTGCCAGCAGCTTAGCAAAGGGACTAGCGGGAGCCGGGGCCAACGTCCTGACTTTC
CASSLAKGLAGAGANVLTF
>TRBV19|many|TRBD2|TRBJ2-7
TGTGCCACTAGAAGGGGTCTAGCGGGAGGAATCTCCTACGAGCAGTACTTC
CATRRGLAGGISYEQYF
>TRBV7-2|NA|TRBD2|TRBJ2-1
TGTGCCAGCGGCAAACTAGCGGGAAACAATGAGCAGTTCTTC
CASGKLAGNNEQFF
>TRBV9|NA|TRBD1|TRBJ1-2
TGTGCCAGCAGCTTAACAGGGGGGAATAATGGCTACACCTTC
CASSLTGGNNGYTF
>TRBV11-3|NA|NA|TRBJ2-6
TGTGCCAGCAGCTTATTCGCGGGGGCAGGGGCCAACGTCCTGACTTTC
CASSLFAGAGANVLTF
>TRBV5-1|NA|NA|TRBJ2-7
TGCGCCAGCAGCGCCGACCGGATACTCCCACGGAGCGAGCAGTACTTC
CASSADRILPRSEQYF
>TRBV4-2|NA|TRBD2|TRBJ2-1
TGTGCCAGCAGCCAATGGACTAGCGGCCACAATGAGCAGTTCTTC
CASSQWTSGHNEQFF
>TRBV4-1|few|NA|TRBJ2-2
TGCGCCAGCAGCCAACTCAGACAGGCCGGGGAGCTGTTTTTT
CASSQLRQAGELFF
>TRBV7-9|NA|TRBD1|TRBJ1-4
TGTGCCAGCAGTATGACAGGGGGGAGTGAAAAACTGTTTTTT
CASSMTGGSEKLFF
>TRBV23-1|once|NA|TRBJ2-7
TGCGCCAGCAGTCACTCCGCCGGTAACAACGAGCAGTACTTC
CASSHSAGNNEQYF
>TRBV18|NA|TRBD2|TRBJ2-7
TGTGCCAGCTCACCAGCTCCTAGCGGGAATTACGAGCAGTACTTC
CASSPAPSGNYEQYF
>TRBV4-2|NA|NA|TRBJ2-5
TGTGCCAGCAGCCAATCTTCGGCAGGGGCGCAAGAGACCCAGTACTTC
CASSQSSAGAQETQYF
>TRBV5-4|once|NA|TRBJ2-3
TGTGCCAGCAGAGGCCGGGGGGATACGCAGTATTTT
CASRGRGDTQYF
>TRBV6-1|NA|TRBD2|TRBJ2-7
TGTGCCAGCAGCCGGGGGACTAGCTACGAGCAGTACTTC
CASSRGTSYEQYF
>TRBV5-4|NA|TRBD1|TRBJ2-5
TGTGCCAGCAGCTCAGACAGGGGGCCGGAGACCCAGTACTTC
CASSSDRGPETQYF
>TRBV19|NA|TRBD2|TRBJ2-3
TGTGCCAGTGGGACTAGCGGATCAGATACGCAGTATTTT
CASGTSGSDTQYF
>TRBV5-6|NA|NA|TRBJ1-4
TGTGCCAGCAGCTTGGTAGGGTCTAATGAAAAACTGTTTTTT
CASSLVGSNEKLFF
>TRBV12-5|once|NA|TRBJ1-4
TGTGCTAGTGGTTTGTCCCGAAATAATGAAAAACTGTTTTTT
CASGLSRNNEKLFF
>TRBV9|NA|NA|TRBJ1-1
TGTGCCAGCAGCGTAGGGGCTTCCGGAGCCAAAGCTTTCTTT
CASSVGASGAKAFF
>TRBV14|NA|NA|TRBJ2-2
TGTGCCAGCAGCCCTAATCGGGGGAGTCGCCTGGGGGAGCTGTTTTTT
CASSPNRGSRLGELFF
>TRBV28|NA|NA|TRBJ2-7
TGTGCCAGCAGCCCGCGCTACGAGCAGTACTTC
CASSPRYEQYF
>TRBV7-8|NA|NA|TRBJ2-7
TGTGCCAGCAGCCTGGCACCAGGGGTCTCAGCCTACGAGCAGTACTTC
CASSLAPGVSAYEQYF
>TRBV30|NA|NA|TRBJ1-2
TGTGCCTGGAGTTTGAGTAACTATGGCTACACCTTC
CAWSLSNYGYTF
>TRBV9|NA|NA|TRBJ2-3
TGTGCCAGCAGCCCCCGGGGAGGGGGCTACACAGATACGCAGTATTTT
CASSPRGGGYTDTQYF
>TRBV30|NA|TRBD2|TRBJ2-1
TGTGCCTGGAGTGTACTTGAACTAGCGGGGATGGATAGGGTCTTC
CAWSVLELAGMDRVF
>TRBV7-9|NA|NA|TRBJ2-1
TGTGCCAGCATCGATGTTCAGGGTTGGGTCAATGAGCAGTTCTTC
CASIDVQGWVNEQFF
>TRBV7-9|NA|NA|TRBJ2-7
TGTGCCAGCAGCTTAGTTATGGGGATGGAGCAGTACTTC
CASSLVMGMEQYF
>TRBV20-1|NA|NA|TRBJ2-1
TGCAGTGCCCCGTCCCCCAATGAGCAGTTCTTC
CSAPSPNEQFF
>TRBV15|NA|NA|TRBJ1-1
TGTGCCACCAGCAGAGTGAGGAACACTGAAGCTTTCTTT
CATSRVRNTEAFF
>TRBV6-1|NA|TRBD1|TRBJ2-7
TGTGCCAGCAGTGGGGACAGGGGGCACTCCTACGAGCAGTACTTC
CASSGDRGHSYEQYF
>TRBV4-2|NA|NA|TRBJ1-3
TGTGCCAGCAGCCAAGATCGCAGGGTCGGAAACACCATATATTTT
CASSQDRRVGNTIYF
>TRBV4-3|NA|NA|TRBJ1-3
TGCGCCAGCAGCCAAGAGTTGGGGCCCTACTCTGGAAACACCATATATTTT
CASSQELGPYSGNTIYF